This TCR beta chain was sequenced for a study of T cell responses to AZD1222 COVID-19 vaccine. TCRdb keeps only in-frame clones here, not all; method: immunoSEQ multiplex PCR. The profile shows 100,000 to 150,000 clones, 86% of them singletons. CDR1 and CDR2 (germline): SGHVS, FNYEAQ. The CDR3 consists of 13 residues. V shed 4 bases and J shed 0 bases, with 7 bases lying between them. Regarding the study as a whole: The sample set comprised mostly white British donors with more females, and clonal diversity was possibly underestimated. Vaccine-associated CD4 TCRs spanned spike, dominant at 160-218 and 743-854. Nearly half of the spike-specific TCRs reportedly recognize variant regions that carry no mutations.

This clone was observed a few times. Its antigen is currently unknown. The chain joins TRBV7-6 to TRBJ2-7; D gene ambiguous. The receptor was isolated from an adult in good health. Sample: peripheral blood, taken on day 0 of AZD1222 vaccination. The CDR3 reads CASSSPPSYEQYF. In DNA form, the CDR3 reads TGTGCCAGCAGCTCACCCCCCTCCTACGAGCAGTACTTC.